A single sample gave rise to the 32 T cell receptor beta chains below, sequenced in a study of blood T cell repertoires in COVID-19. The data were produced by immunoSEQ multiplex PCR, yet TCRdb's version contains in-frame clones alone and is incomplete. The sample holds about 150,000 clones, 80% seen once. The sequenced sample was peripheral blood. The source is a man aged 55 to 70 with acute or convalescent COVID-19.

The gene calls are TRBV28 and TRBJ1-5, with TRBD1 as a possible D gene (6 bases). This CDR3 is built from 22 residues. Deletions cut 1 base from V and 1 base from J, with 29 bases between. CDR1 is MDHEN, CDR2 SYDVKM, per germline. CDR3 region: CASSLFDLGEVVRGLSNQPQHF. In nucleotides, the CDR3 is TGTGCCAGCAGTTTATTTGATCTTGGGGAAGTCGTCAGGGGACTAAGCAATCAGCCCCAGCATTTT.

The V gene is TRBV5-4, the J gene TRBJ2-5; D unresolved. V lost 4 bases to trimming and J lost 3 bases, with 7 bases between them. The CDR3 runs 12 residues. Germline V gene data show CDR1 as SGHNT and CDR2 as YYREEE (reference sequence). CDR3 region: CASSLYKETQYF. The CDR3 DNA follows: TGTGCCAGCAGCCTATATAAAGAGACCCAGTACTTC.

The CDR3 reads CASRRIEGARSPLHF. Here the CDR3 DNA reads TGTGCCAGCAGGAGGATCGAGGGGGCCAGATCACCCCTCCACTTT. V usage is TRBV2 and J usage is TRBJ1-6; the match to TRBD1 covers 7 bases. The CDR3 contains 15 residues. The V segment lost 6 bases and the J segment 10 bases; nucleotides outside the gene matches: 12. Germline V gives CDR1 SNHLY, CDR2 FYNNEI.

This clone was counted only a few times. The chain combines TRBV5-4 with TRBJ2-5, with unresolved D. The length of the CDR3 is 14 residues. The V end lost 0 bases, the J end lost 1 base, and 7 bases lay between the germline ends. The V gene's germline CDR1 is SGHNT and CDR2 YYREEE (reference sequence). The CDR3 sequence is CASSLGLVQETQYF. The DNA of the CDR3 is TGTGCCAGCAGCTTGGGGTTAGTCCAAGAGACCCAGTACTTC.

The V and J genes are TRBV4-3 and TRBJ1-2, with D hard to call. CDR1 and CDR2 from the germline V gene are LGHNA and YSLEER. This CDR3 comprises 15 residues. With 0 bases removed from V and 0 bases from J, the gap between germline ends came to 8 bases. In nucleotides, the CDR3 is TGCGCCAGCAGCCAAGATACGCAGGCTAACTATGGCTACACCTTC. Amino acid sequence: CASSQDTQANYGYTF.

This clone has just a few counts. The V gene is TRBV3-1 (or the pseudogene TRBV3-2), the J gene TRBJ2-1; 8 bases are shared with TRBD2. CDR3 length equals 15 residues. The junction had 4 bases not matched to a gene; V was cut back by 0 bases and J by 6 bases. Germline CDR1 and CDR2: LGHDT and YNNKEL (reference sequence). DNA of the CDR3: TGTGCCAGCAGCCAAGATCTCGGGAGGGGCAATGAGCAGTTCTTC. It yields the protein CASSQDLGRGNEQFF.

The chain employs TRBV2 and TRBJ2-4, with 8 bases fitting TRBD1. The germline V gene has CDR1 SNHLY and CDR2 FYNNEI. J was trimmed by 0 bases and V by 5 bases; bases with no gene match: 6. The CDR3 covers 16 residues. The CDR3 sequence is CASSIQGVLAKNIQYF. Written as DNA, the CDR3 is TGTGCCAGCAGTATACAGGGGGTATTAGCCAAAAACATTCAGTACTTC. Combining the CDR3 with reference TRBV2 and TRBJ2-4 gives the whole variable domain EPEVTQTPSHQVTQMGQEVILRCVPISNHLYFYWYRQILGQKVEFLVSFYNNEISEKSEIFDDQFSVERPDGSNFTLKIRSTKLEDSAMYFCASSIQGVLAKNIQYFGAGTRLSVL.

This clone was detected only once. The J gene is TRBJ2-2, the V gene TRBV7-3; 9 bases match TRBD2. Trimming cost V 1 base and J 12 bases; bases outside gene matches: 15. The germline gives CDR1 SGHTA, CDR2 FQGTGA. The CDR3 has 17 amino acids. Here the CDR3 reads CASSLIPGLAGAMQLFF. As DNA, the CDR3 is TGTGCCAGCAGCTTAATTCCGGGACTAGCCGGCGCTATGCAGCTGTTTTTT.

This clone was picked up a small number of times. This chain uses TRBV15 with TRBJ2-5; no firm D call. The CDR3 totals 14 residues. Trimming cost V 0 bases and J 3 bases, with 8 bases left between them. Germline-derived CDR1 and CDR2 are LNHNV and YYDKDF (reference sequence). The CDR3 protein is CATSRDLAEETQYF. The CDR3, as DNA: TGTGCCACCAGCAGAGATCTCGCGGAAGAGACCCAGTACTTC.

The rearrangement links TRBV6-6 to TRBJ2-7; 10 positions match TRBD1. J lost 6 bases, V lost 2 bases, and 7 bases had no gene match. The CDR3 consists of 15 residues. Germline V gene data show CDR1 as MNHNY and CDR2 as SVGAGI (reference sequence). The CDR3 reads CASSYPGGTGAEQYF. CDR3 sequence (DNA): TGTGCCAGCAGTTACCCCGGGGGGACAGGGGCCGAGCAGTACTTC.

The chain carries TRBV15 and TRBJ2-2, with TRBD1 matching over 9 bases. Unmatched junction bases numbered 6, after V lost 4 bases and J lost 6 bases. The CDR3 length is 15 residues. Germline CDR1 is LNHNV and CDR2 is YYDKDF (reference sequence). The DNA for the CDR3 is TGTGCCACCAGCAACAGGGGGCTAGACTCCGGGGAGCTGTTTTTT. It encodes CATSNRGLDSGELFF.

The chain employs TRBV11-3 and TRBJ2-5, with TRBD1 identical over 8 bases. This CDR3 spans 17 amino acids. J gave up 0 bases and V 1 base, and 7 bases lay outside the gene matches. The germline gives CDR1 SGHNT, CDR2 YENEEA. The DNA of the CDR3 is TGTGCCAGCAGCTTAGGAGTGACAGGGGCAAACCAAGAGACCCAGTACTTC. Translated, it gives CASSLGVTGANQETQYF.

J is TRBJ1-5 and V is TRBV10-1, with D hard to call. The V end was cut by 0 bases, the J end by 2 bases, with 2 bases between. This CDR3 is built from 13 residues. Germline lookup yields CDR1 WNHNN and CDR2 SYGVQD (reference sequence). CDR3 DNA sequence: TGCGCCAGCAGTGAGTCCTGCAATCAGCCCCAGCATTTT. Translation: CASSESCNQPQHF.

The chain has TRBV5-4 and TRBJ2-3; D call uncertain. The germline V gene encodes CDR1 SGHNT and CDR2 YYREEE (reference sequence). The CDR3 is 13 residues long. Trimming took 4 bases from V and 0 from J, leaving 6 bases between them. The CDR3 region has the DNA TGTGCCAGCAGCCCGTATAGCACAGATACGCAGTATTTT. Its translation: CASSPYSTDTQYF.

This clone was seen a single time. The rearrangement uses TRBV5-1 and TRBJ2-7; tentative D call: TRBD2 (5 bases). Trimming cost V 7 bases and J 6 bases, with 20 bases left between them. Germline-derived CDR1 and CDR2 are SGHRS and YFSETQ. The CDR3 sequence is 14 residues long. CDR3 sequence (DNA): TGCGCCAGCTCTGGCGGCCAGGACTCTGCCGAGCAGTACTTC. It translates to CASSGGQDSAEQYF.

The V and J genes are TRBV12-3 or TRBV12-4 and TRBJ1-2; 7 nucleotides align to TRBD1. V was clipped by 3 bases and J by 7 bases; unmatched bases: 5. This CDR3 contains 13 residues. CDR3 sequence (DNA): TGTGCCAGCAGTTTCGACAGGGCTACTGGCTACACCTTC. This gives the protein CASSFDRATGYTF.

As for this clone: The identical CDR3 is also encoded by other nucleotide sequences in the sample. The chain recombines TRBV3-1 (or the pseudogene TRBV3-2) with TRBJ2-4; the match to TRBD2 covers 11 bases. The CDR3 runs to 18 residues. Germline loops: CDR1 LGHDT, CDR2 YNNKEL (reference sequence). The trim removed 3 bases at V and 2 bases at J, leaving 9 bases unmatched. Written as DNA, the CDR3 is TGTGCCAGCAGCCAGGGACTAGCGGCAATTAGAACCAAAAACATTCAGTACTTC. Protein: CASSQGLAAIRTKNIQYF.

This clone has only a few counts. CDR3 loop: CASRRGTSGFYNEQFF. CDR3 in DNA: TGTGCCAGCAGGAGAGGGACTAGCGGGTTCTACAATGAGCAGTTCTTC. The chain is built from TRBV7-2 and TRBJ2-1; 12 bases align to TRBD2. With V trimmed by 6 bases and J by 3 bases, 6 bases remained unmatched. Germline CDR1 reads SGHTA; CDR2 reads FQGNSA. The length of the CDR3 is 16 residues. The variable domain in full, with the rest retrieved from reference TRBV7-2 and TRBJ2-1, is GAGVSQSPSNKVTEKGKDVELRCDPISGHTALYWYRQSLGQGLEFLIYFQGNSAPDKSGLPSDRFSAERTGGSVSTLTIQRTQQEDSAVYLCASRRGTSGFYNEQFFGPGTRLTVL.

V is TRBV5-4 and J is TRBJ2-1; 10 bases line up with TRBD2. The CDR3 is 16 amino acids. Germline V gives CDR1 SGHNT, CDR2 YYREEE (reference sequence). With V trimmed by 4 bases and J by 6 bases, 10 bases remained unmatched. The chain's CDR3 is CASSPPGSGRINEQFF. CDR3 sequence (DNA): TGTGCCAGCAGCCCTCCGGGTAGCGGGAGGATCAATGAGCAGTTCTTC. Combining the CDR3 with reference TRBV5-4 and TRBJ2-1 gives the whole variable domain ETGVTQSPTHLIKTRGQQVTLRCSSQSGHNTVSWYQQALGQGPQFIFQYYREEENGRGNFPPRFSGLQFPNYSSELNVNALELDDSALYLCASSPPGSGRINEQFFGPGTRLTVL.

The sample holds one count of this clone. The chain joins TRBV11-2 to TRBJ2-7; weak D call: TRBD1 (5 bases). Per the germline V gene, CDR1 is SGHAT and CDR2 is FQNNGV. This CDR3 region has 15 residues. The ends were cut back, 1 base at V and 1 base at J, with 11 bases in the middle. CDR3 bases: TGTGCCAGCAGCTTAGCCAGGGTCCGTTCCTACGAGCAGTACTTC. Translated: CASSLARVRSYEQYF.

The V gene is TRBV10-3, the J gene TRBJ2-3; 7 bases line up with TRBD2. V lost 5 bases, J lost 0 bases, and 5 bases stayed unmatched. CDR3 size: 15 residues. Germline V gene data show CDR1 as ENHRY and CDR2 as SYGVKD. The CDR3 DNA reads TGTGCCATCAGTTCCGGGACTAAAAGCACAGATACGCAGTATTTT. Its translation: CAISSGTKSTDTQYF.

The chain combines TRBV2 with TRBJ1-2; no reliable D call. Germline loops: CDR1 SNHLY, CDR2 FYNNEI. This CDR3 has 11 residues. Trimming took 3 bases from V and 4 from J, leaving 3 bases between them. The CDR3 spells CASSDGYGYTF. CDR3 DNA: TGTGCCAGCAGTGACGGCTATGGCTACACCTTC.

V and J are TRBV19 and TRBJ1-4; D might be TRBD1 (5 bases). This CDR3 comprises 12 residues. The germline V gene encodes CDR1 LNHDA and CDR2 SQIVND (reference sequence). Trimming pared 3 bases from V and 11 bases from J, leaving 10 bases between. The CDR3 DNA sequence: TGTGCCAGTAGTATTCCCTCAGGGAAACTGTTTTTT. Its translation: CASSIPSGKLFF.

This clone appeared a single time. This sample includes further DNA sequences coding for the same CDR3. The chain is built from TRBV6-5 and TRBJ1-1; 7 bases align to TRBD1. This CDR3 spans 13 amino acids. V shed 6 bases and J 5 bases; nucleotides not matched to a gene: 6. Per germline, CDR1 MNHEY and CDR2 SVGAGI. CDR3 in DNA: TGTGCCAGCAGGGCAGGGGGTGGAACTGAAGCTTTCTTT. It is translated as CASRAGGGTEAFF.

The J gene is TRBJ1-6, the V gene TRBV23-1; TRBD1 is a possible D gene (5 bases). TRBV23-1 is an open reading frame, and its role is uncertain. Trimming left V 0 bases short and J 7 bases short, with 13 bases between. The CDR3 loop spans 16 amino acids. CDR3: CASSQSGGKSNSPLHF. The CDR3 DNA reads TGCGCCAGCAGTCAATCTGGGGGGAAAAGCAATTCACCCCTCCACTTT.

The chain links TRBV27 to TRBJ1-2; a weak D match, TRBD1 (5 bases). V dropped 5 bases and J dropped 0 bases, with 10 bases sitting between them. CDR1 and CDR2 from the germline V gene are MNHEY and SMNVEV (reference sequence). The CDR3 has 14 amino acids. The CDR3 DNA sequence: TGTGCCAGCAGTGACAGAGAAGCTAACTATGGCTACACCTTC. Amino acid sequence: CASSDREANYGYTF.

This CDR3 reads CASSLATGVGEKLFF. The CDR3 DNA sequence: TGTGCCAGCAGCTTGGCTACAGGGGTGGGGGAAAAACTGTTTTTT. The chain is built from TRBV5-5 and TRBJ1-4; 7 bases line up with TRBD1. CDR1 SGHKS and CDR2 YYEKEE come from the germline V gene (reference sequence). The CDR3 sequence is 15 residues long. The trim removed 0 bases at V and 8 bases at J, leaving 7 bases unmatched.

The J gene is TRBJ1-1, the V gene TRBV7-6; D gene ambiguous. The V end was cut by 1 base, the J end by 8 bases, with 11 bases between. Germline V lookup: CDR1 SGHVS, CDR2 FNYEAQ. The CDR3 runs to 13 residues. The CDR3 loop reads CASSLGVGQEAFF. The CDR3 coding sequence is TGTGCCAGCAGCTTAGGTGTGGGCCAAGAAGCTTTCTTT.

This clone appeared once. The chain joins TRBV11-2 to TRBJ2-7, with D perhaps matching TRBD2 (7 bases). The germline gives CDR1 SGHAT, CDR2 FQNNGV. Trimming took off 2 bases at V and 2 bases at J, with 10 bases between the two ends. The CDR3 loop spans 14 amino acids. This CDR3 reads CASSLTGGPYEQYF. CDR3 DNA sequence: TGTGCCAGCAGCTTAACGGGGGGCCCCTACGAGCAGTACTTC.

The rearrangement uses TRBV27 and TRBJ1-2; D is perhaps TRBD1 (6 bases). The CDR3 is 11 amino acids. Trimming cost V 10 bases and J 8 bases, with 14 bases left between them. Germline CDR1 is MNHEY and CDR2 is SMNVEV (reference sequence). The CDR3 coding sequence is TGTGCCACTGTGAGTGGGGGCGGCTACACCTTC. Translating it yields CATVSGGGYTF.

The chain employs TRBV10-3 and TRBJ1-2; 11 nucleotides align to TRBD1. Unmatched junction bases numbered 5, after V lost 3 bases and J lost 2 bases. Germline CDR1 ENHRY, CDR2 SYGVKD. The CDR3 runs to 16 residues. The CDR3 sequence is CAISDPRDRGNYGYTF. The CDR3 DNA reads as TGTGCCATCAGTGACCCCCGGGACAGGGGGAACTATGGCTACACCTTC.

This clone was seen a handful of times. J is TRBJ1-2 and V is TRBV5-1; 9 bases match TRBD1. The CDR3 length is 17 residues. With 0 bases clipped from V and 8 bases from J, the junction kept 14 bases outside the gene matches. Germline V gene sequence: CDR1 SGHRS, CDR2 YFSETQ. The CDR3 DNA follows: TGCGCCAGCAGCTTGGTGGGACAGGGCTCGCCCTCTTTGGGCTACACCTTC. It yields the protein CASSLVGQGSPSLGYTF.